This TCR beta chain stems from a study of blood T cell repertoires in COVID-19. Study-level background: The United States, Italy and Spain were the sources of the acute and convalescent COVID-19 samples. From T cells, B-cell-depleted T cells, or PBMCs came the material, which was cDNA or gDNA.

CDR1 is SGHRS and CDR2 is YFSETQ in the germline V gene. The germline V and J ends were trimmed by 0 bases and 15 bases, with 22 bases remaining between them. CDR3 length: 15 amino acids. Under the authors' procedure: Reference gene primer amplification gave estimated nucleated cell counts. Sequenced by immunoSEQ multiplex PCR; TCRdb stores in-frame clones only, minus some. The V and J calls and clone size come from that table; D and trimming were worked out from the DNA. The table lists more than 65,000 clones, 80% to 90% of them singletons. The chain combines TRBV5-1 with TRBJ2-1; TRBD2 is a possible D gene (5 bases). This TCR was recovered from a man over 45 with active COVID-19. The material sequenced was peripheral blood. CDR3 nucleotide sequence: TGCGCCAGCAGCTTGGGAGTCTATGGTTCCTCGGGAAGGTTCTTC. Encoded protein: CASSLGVYGSSGRFF.